This T cell receptor beta chain was identified during a study of cytomegalovirus exposure and HLA in healthy donors. Study context: From HLA-typed donors, an early data release held tens of millions of unique TCRs.

Germline CDR1 is MNHEY and CDR2 is SMNVEV (reference sequence). The CDR3 spans 16 residues. J gave up 1 base and V 6 bases, and 6 bases lay outside the gene matches. Overall study results and limits: Follow-up analysis found HLA locus-dependent TCR association rates, highest for DRB1 and lowest for HLA-C. Presence/absence analyses supposed approximately even sequencing depth among donors.

Comment on this clone: Antigen specificity is unknown.

Primers: 60 Vbeta forward and 13 Jbeta reverse. Profiling relied on immunoSEQ multiplex PCR, and the TCRdb table lists in-frame clones only, not all of them. The sample carries approximately 140,000 clones, 82% recorded once. The chain links TRBV27 to TRBJ1-1; 12 nucleotides align to TRBD1. Sequenced input: PBMCs. This clonotype was obtained from a man in his late teens or twenties in good health and CMV-seropositive. CDR3: CASRTGQGAKNTEAFF. CDR3 nucleotide sequence: TGTGCCAGCAGGACGGGACAGGGGGCGAAGAACACTGAAGCTTTCTTT.